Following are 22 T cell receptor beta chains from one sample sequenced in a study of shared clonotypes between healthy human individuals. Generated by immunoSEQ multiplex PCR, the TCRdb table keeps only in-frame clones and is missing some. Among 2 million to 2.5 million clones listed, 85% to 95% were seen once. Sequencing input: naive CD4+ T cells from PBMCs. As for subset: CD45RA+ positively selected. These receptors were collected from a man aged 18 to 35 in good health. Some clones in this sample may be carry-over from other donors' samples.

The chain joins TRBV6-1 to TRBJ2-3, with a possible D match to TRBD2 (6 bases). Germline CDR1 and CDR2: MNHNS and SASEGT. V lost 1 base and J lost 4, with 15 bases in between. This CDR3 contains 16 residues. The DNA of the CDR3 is TGTGCCAGCAGTGAAGGGACTATCCCGCGGGCAGATACGCAGTATTTT. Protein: CASSEGTIPRADTQYF.

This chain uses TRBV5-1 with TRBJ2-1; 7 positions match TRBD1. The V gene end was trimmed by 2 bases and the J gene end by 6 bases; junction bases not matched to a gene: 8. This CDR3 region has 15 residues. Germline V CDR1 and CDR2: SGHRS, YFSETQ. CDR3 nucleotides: TGCGCCAGCAGCTTTGGACAGGTAATTGGCAATGAGCAGTTCTTC. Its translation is CASSFGQVIGNEQFF.

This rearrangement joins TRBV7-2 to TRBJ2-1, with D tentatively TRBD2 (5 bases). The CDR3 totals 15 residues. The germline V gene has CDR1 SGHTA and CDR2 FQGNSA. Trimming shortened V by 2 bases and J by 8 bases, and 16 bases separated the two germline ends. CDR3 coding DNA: TGTGCCAGCAGCTTATTACCGGCGGGCCTCGATGAGCAGTTCTTC. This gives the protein CASSLLPAGLDEQFF.

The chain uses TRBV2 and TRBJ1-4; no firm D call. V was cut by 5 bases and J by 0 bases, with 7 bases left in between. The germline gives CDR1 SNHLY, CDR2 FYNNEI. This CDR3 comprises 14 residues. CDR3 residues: CASSIRATNEKLFF. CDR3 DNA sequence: TGTGCCAGCAGTATACGAGCAACTAATGAAAAACTGTTTTTT.

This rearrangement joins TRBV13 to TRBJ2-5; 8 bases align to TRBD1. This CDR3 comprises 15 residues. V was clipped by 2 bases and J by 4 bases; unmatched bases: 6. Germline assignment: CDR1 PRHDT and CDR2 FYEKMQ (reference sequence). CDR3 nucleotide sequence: TGTGCCAGCAGCTTATCTCAGGGGGCGGGAGAGACCCAGTACTTC. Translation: CASSLSQGAGETQYF.

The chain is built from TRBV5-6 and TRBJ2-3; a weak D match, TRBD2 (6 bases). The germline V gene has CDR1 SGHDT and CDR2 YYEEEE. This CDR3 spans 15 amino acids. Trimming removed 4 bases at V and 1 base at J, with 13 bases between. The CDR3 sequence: CASSRRGTGTDTQYF. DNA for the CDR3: TGTGCCAGCAGCCGCCGGGGGACCGGCACAGATACGCAGTATTTT. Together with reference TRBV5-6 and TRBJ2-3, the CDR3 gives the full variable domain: DAGVTQSPTHLIKTRGQQVTLRCSPKSGHDTVSWYQQALGQGPQFIFQYYEEEERQRGNFPDRFSGHQFPNYSSELNVNALLLGDSALYLCASSRRGTGTDTQYFGPGTRLTVL.

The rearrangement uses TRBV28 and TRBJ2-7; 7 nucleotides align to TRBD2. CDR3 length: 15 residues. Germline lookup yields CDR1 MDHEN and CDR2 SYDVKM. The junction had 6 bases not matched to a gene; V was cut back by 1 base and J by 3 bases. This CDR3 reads CASSLLASGGYEQYF. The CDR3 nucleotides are TGTGCCAGCAGTTTATTGGCTAGCGGAGGCTACGAGCAGTACTTC.

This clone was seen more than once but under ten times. The CDR3 spells CATALGITSGNTIYF. In DNA form, the CDR3 reads TGTGCCACGGCCCTAGGTATAACCTCTGGAAACACCATATATTTT. The V call is TRBV15, the J call TRBJ1-3, with D hard to call. Germline CDR1 reads LNHNV; CDR2 reads YYDKDF (reference sequence). CDR3 length: 15 amino acids. Trimming removed 9 bases from V and 0 bases from J, with 15 bases in between.

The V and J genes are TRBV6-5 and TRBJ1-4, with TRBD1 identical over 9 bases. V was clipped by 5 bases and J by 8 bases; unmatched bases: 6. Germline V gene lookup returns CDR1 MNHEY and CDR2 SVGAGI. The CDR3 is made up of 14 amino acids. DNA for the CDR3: TGTGCCAGCAGTGCCGGGACAGGGACCGAAAAACTGTTTTTT. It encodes CASSAGTGTEKLFF.

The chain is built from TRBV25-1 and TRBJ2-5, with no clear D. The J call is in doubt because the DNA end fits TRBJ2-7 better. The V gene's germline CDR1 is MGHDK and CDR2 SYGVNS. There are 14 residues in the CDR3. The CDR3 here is CAGAQLFNTSEQYF. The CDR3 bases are TGTGCCGGAGCACAACTCTTCAATACCTCCGAGCAGTACTTC.

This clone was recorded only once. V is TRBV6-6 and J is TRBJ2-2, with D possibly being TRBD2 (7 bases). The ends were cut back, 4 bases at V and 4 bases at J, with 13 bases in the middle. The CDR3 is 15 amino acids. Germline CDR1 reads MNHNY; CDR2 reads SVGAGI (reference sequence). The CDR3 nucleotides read TGTGCCAGCAGTTCCGGGGGGCCGCTCACCGGGGAGCTGTTTTTT. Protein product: CASSSGGPLTGELFF.

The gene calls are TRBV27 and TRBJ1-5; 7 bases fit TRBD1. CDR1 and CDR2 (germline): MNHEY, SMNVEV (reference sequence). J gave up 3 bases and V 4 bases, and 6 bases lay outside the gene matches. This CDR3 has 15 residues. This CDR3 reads CASSSDGTDNQPQHF. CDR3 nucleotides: TGTGCCAGCAGTTCAGATGGGACAGACAATCAGCCCCAGCATTTT.

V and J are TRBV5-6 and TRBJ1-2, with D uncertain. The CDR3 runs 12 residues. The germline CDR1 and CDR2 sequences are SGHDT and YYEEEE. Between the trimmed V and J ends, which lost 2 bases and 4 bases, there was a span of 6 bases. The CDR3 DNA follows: TGTGCCAGCAGCTTTGGCACCTATGGCTACACCTTC. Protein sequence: CASSFGTYGYTF.

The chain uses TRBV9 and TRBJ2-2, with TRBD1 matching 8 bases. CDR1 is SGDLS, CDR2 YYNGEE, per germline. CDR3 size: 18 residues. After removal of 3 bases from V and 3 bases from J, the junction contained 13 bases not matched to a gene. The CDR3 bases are TGTGCCAGCAGCGATGACAGGGGTATCGGGTCGTACACCGGGGAGCTGTTTTTT. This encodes CASSDDRGIGSYTGELFF.

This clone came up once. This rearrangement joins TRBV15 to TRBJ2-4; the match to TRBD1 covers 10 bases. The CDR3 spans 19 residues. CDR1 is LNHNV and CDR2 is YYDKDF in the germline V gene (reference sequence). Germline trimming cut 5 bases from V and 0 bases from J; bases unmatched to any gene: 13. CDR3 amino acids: CATSPQVPGQGVAKNIQYF. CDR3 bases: TGTGCCACCAGCCCTCAAGTTCCCGGACAGGGGGTAGCCAAAAACATTCAGTACTTC.

The CDR3 DNA reads as TGTGCCAGCAGTTACCAGGGTACGGCCAAAAACATTCAGTACTTC. This codes for CASSYQGTAKNIQYF. V and J are TRBV6-6 and TRBJ2-4; D perhaps matches TRBD1 (5 bases). CDR1 MNHNY and CDR2 SVGAGI come from the germline V gene (reference sequence). V gave up 2 bases and J gave up 1 base, with 9 bases separating them. The CDR3 loop spans 15 amino acids.

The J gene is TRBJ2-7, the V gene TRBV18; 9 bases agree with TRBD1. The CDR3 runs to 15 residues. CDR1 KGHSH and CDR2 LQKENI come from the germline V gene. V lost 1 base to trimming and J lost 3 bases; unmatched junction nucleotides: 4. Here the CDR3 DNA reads TGTGCCAGCTCACCACGCCCGGACAGGGGCTACGAGCAGTACTTC. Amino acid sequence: CASSPRPDRGYEQYF. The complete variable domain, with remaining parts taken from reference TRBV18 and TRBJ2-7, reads NAGVMQNPRHLVRRRGQEARLRCSPMKGHSHVYWYRQLPEEGLKFMVYLQKENIIDESGMPKERFSAEFPKEGPSILRIQQVVRGDSAAYFCASSPRPDRGYEQYFGPGTRLTVT.

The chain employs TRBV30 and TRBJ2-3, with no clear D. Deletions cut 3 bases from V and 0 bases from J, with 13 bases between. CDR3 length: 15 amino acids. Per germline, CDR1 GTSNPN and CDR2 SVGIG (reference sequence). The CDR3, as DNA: TGTGCCTGGAGCTTGGGCGCGCACAGCACAGATACGCAGTATTTT. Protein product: CAWSLGAHSTDTQYF. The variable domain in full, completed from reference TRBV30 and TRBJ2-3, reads SQTIHQWPATLVQPVGSPLSLECTVEGTSNPNLYWYRQAAGRGLQLLFYSVGIGQISSEVPQNLSASRPQDRQFILSSKKLLLSDSGFYLCAWSLGAHSTDTQYFGPGTRLTVL.

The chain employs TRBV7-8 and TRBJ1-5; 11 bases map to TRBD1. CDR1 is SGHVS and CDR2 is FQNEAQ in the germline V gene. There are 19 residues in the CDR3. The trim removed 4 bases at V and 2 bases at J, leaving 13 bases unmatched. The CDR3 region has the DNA TGTGCCAGCAGCTCAACCACCCGGACAGGGGGCTTGCGCAATCAGCCCCAGCATTTT. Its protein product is CASSSTTRTGGLRNQPQHF.

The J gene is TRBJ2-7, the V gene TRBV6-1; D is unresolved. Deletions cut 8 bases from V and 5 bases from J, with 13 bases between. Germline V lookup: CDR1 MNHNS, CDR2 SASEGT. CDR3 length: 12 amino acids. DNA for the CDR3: TGTGCCAGCGGGATATTGCGCGACGAGCAGTACTTC. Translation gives CASGILRDEQYF.

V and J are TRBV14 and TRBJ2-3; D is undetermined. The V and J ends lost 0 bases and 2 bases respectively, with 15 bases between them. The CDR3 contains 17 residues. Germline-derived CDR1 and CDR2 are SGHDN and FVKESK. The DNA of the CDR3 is TGTGCCAGCAGCCAAGACGCGATTTCGACAATCACAGATACGCAGTATTTT. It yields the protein CASSQDAISTITDTQYF.

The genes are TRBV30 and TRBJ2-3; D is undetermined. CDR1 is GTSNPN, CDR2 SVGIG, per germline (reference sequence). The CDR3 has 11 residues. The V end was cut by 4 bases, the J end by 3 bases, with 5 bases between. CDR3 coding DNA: TGTGCCTGGACCGTAACAGATACGCAGTATTTT. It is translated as CAWTVTDTQYF.